The 6 T cell receptor beta chains in this list originate from one sample, sequenced in a study of cytomegalovirus exposure and HLA in healthy donors (TCRdb year 2017). Libraries were constructed by the immunoSEQ multiplex PCR assay. The multiplex PCR relied on a mix of 60 forward primers for TCR Vbeta segments and 13 reverse primers for TCR Jbeta segments. Drawn from immuneACCESS, this table holds only the in-frame rearrangements with V and J called that TCRdb kept. Clones are partly lost; checked studies trace under half to an unresolved V gene and leave the rest unexplained. This sample lists roughly 20,000 clones; 75% were detected once. The ten largest clones capture roughly 3.6% of the sample. The sample was PBMCs. Receptors originate from a young man in good health and CMV-seronegative.

The V and J genes are TRBV5-6 and TRBJ1-1; D remains ambiguous. This CDR3 contains 13 residues. Trimming stripped 2 bases from V and 6 bases from J, with 11 bases between. Germline lookup yields CDR1 SGHDT and CDR2 YYEEEE. CDR3 nucleotides: TGTGCCAGCAGCTTAGCCGTGTCTTCTGAAGCTTTCTTT. This translates into CASSLAVSSEAFF.

J is TRBJ1-2 and V is TRBV30, with D maybe TRBD1 (5 bases). V gave up 2 bases and J gave up 6 bases, with 13 bases separating them. CDR3 size: 13 residues. The V gene's germline CDR1 is GTSNPN and CDR2 SVGIG (reference sequence). CDR3 sequence: CAWSSRGEDGYTF. Here the CDR3 DNA reads TGTGCCTGGAGTAGTCGAGGGGAGGATGGCTACACCTTC.

The rearrangement links TRBV5-4 to TRBJ1-2; a weak D match, TRBD1 (6 bases). The germline V gene encodes CDR1 SGHNT and CDR2 YYREEE (reference sequence). The CDR3 spans 15 residues. The germline V and J ends were trimmed by 2 bases and 4 bases, with 15 bases remaining between them. The CDR3: CASSFGGAGIYGYTF. The DNA for the CDR3 is TGTGCCAGCAGCTTTGGGGGCGCCGGAATCTATGGCTACACCTTC. Together with reference TRBV5-4 and TRBJ1-2, the CDR3 gives the full variable domain: ETGVTQSPTHLIKTRGQQVTLRCSSQSGHNTVSWYQQALGQGPQFIFQYYREEENGRGNFPPRFSGLQFPNYSSELNVNALELDDSALYLCASSFGGAGIYGYTFGSGTRLTVV.

This rearrangement joins TRBV2 to TRBJ1-5; possible D gene TRBD1, 6 bases. Trimming pared 5 bases from V and 5 bases from J, leaving 13 bases between. CDR1 and CDR2 (germline): SNHLY, FYNNEI. CDR3 size: 14 residues. The CDR3 reads CASSYHRQDQPQHF. The CDR3 region has the DNA TGTGCCAGCAGTTACCACCGACAGGATCAGCCCCAGCATTTT.

This rearrangement joins TRBV11-2 to TRBJ2-5; possible D gene TRBD2, 5 bases. The CDR3 has 14 amino acids. Per germline, CDR1 SGHAT and CDR2 FQNNGV. With 4 bases removed from V and 6 bases from J, the gap between germline ends came to 15 bases. CDR3 amino acids: CASSSPTGLQTQYF. The CDR3 nucleotides read TGTGCCAGCAGCTCTCCGACGGGATTGCAGACCCAGTACTTC.

V usage is TRBV15 and J usage is TRBJ2-1, with D possibly TRBD2 on 5 matching bases. V lost 0 bases and J 8 bases, leaving 11 bases between the germline ends. Germline lookup yields CDR1 LNHNV and CDR2 YYDKDF (reference sequence). The CDR3 spans 14 residues. CDR3 bases: TGTGCCACCAGCAGAGAAGTCGGGGTCTATGAGCAGTTCTTC. Encoded protein: CATSREVGVYEQFF.